This T cell receptor (beta chain) stems from a study of T cell repertoires in aging, cancer and after chemotherapy. Multiplex touch-down PCR with TRB-A/B primers amplified rearranged V-D-J TRB sequences. In TCRdb, the multiplex PCR reads were re-called with MiXCR into one record per CDR3 protein. The repertoire holds some 10,000 distinct CDR3 sequences, with approximately 35% as singletons. Germline CDR1 is LNHDA and CDR2 is SQIVND (reference sequence). Trimming removed 0 bases at V and 2 bases at J, with 8 bases between. This CDR3 is built from 14 residues. Peripheral blood genomic DNA, not sorted cells or RNA, was the template.

The receptor was derived from a human donor in good health. Sequenced input: blood. V and J are TRBV19 and TRBJ2-7; D is uncertain. The CDR3 DNA is TGTGCCAGTAGTATAGATGGCGGTCCCTACGAGCAGTACTTC. Its translation is CASSIDGGPYEQYF.